This T cell receptor beta chain appears in the sequencing data of a study of Ad26.COV2.S vaccination and SARS-CoV-2 variants. Libraries were prepared by immunoSEQ multiplex PCR; TCRdb keeps only in-frame clonotypes and omits some of them. The sample holds 350,000 to 500,000 clones, 80% to 95% seen once. Sample treatment: around 19 received Ad26.COV2.S at low or high dose, single or two shots; several received placebo; per-sample allocation not given. Collection of samples fell on day 63 after the first vaccine or placebo injection. Germline CDR1 and CDR2: LNHNV and YYDKDF (reference sequence). This CDR3 has 18 amino acids. V was cut by 0 bases and J by 1 base, with 19 bases left in between.

V and J are TRBV15 and TRBJ2-7; possibly TRBD1 or TRBD2 for D (5 bases each). This TCR came from a person aged 18-65 years who received the Ad26.COV2.S COVID-19 vaccine or a placebo. Sequences were derived from peripheral blood, sampled in a trial of Ad26.COV2.S vaccine versus placebo. The CDR3 DNA is TGTGCCACCAGCAGAGATCTTGGTCATCGGGGCAGGTCCTACGAGCAGTACTTC. This sequence encodes CATSRDLGHRGRSYEQYF.